This T cell receptor beta chain was found in a study of blood T cells in healthy people across ages. Sample-barcoded 5' priming and a J-beta primer mix drove a second PCR of 7 to 11 cycles. TCRdb processed the 5' RACE reads anew with MiXCR; each CDR3 protein has one entry. The data show 540,000 or so distinct CDR3 sequences, nearly 25% seen once. Germline lookup yields CDR1 MGHRA and CDR2 YSYEKL. There are 15 residues in the CDR3. These sequences were also reported in another study, on T cells of mothers and their children. That paper notes: Each mother yielded more than 8 million TCR beta CDR3 reads. Each child yielded approximately 3 million reads.

Sequencing was done on a sample of blood. The TCR comes from a boy younger than 18 in good health. The chain links TRBV4-1 to TRBJ2-1, with TRBD1 matching 7 bases. The end of the DNA fits TRBJ2-5 better, so the J call may be wrong. The CDR3 loop reads CASSQDLTGVETQYF. CDR3 DNA: TGCGCCAGCAGCCAAGACCTCACAGGGGTTGAGACCCAGTACTTC.